The 22 T cell receptor beta chains listed next were all sequenced from one sample in a study of T-cell memory formation after mild COVID-19. MiXCR was run by TCRdb on the 5' RACE reads, yielding one entry per CDR3 protein. The table records 120,000 or so distinct CDR3 sequences, 16% of them present only once. Sequencing was carried out using PBMCs or a T cell subset sorted from them (not recorded which). These receptors originate from an adult woman who had mild COVID-19 (a few samples of this study predate the infection). Cell type and time point are not known.

CDR3 bases: TGTGCCTGGAGGGACAGGGGTCGGACTAATGAAAAACTGTTTTTT. Translated: CAWRDRGRTNEKLFF. The chain joins TRBV30 to TRBJ1-4; 9 nucleotides align to TRBD1. Trimming removed 3 bases from V and 2 bases from J; junction bases left unmatched: 4. CDR1 and CDR2 from the germline V gene are GTSNPN and SVGIG (reference sequence). This CDR3 contains 15 residues.

Details on this clonotype: The junction departs from germline at one end; a sequencing error may be responsible. J is TRBJ1-5 and V is TRBV27, with a weak D call TRBD1 (6 bases). CDR3 size: 14 residues. The germline V gene has CDR1 MNHEY and CDR2 SMNVEV (reference sequence). The CDR3 loop is CASSSTGSNQPKHF. For the CDR3, the DNA is TGTGCCAGCAGTTCCACAGGGAGCAATCAGCCCAAGCATTTT.

This clonotype has a handful of counts. This chain links TRBV6-5 with TRBJ1-1; D is unclear. Germline V lookup: CDR1 MNHEY, CDR2 SVGAGI. This CDR3 is built from 12 residues. Trimming took 6 bases from V and 0 from J, leaving 5 bases between them. The CDR3 loop is CASRTVNTEAFF. The CDR3 bases are TGTGCCAGCAGGACGGTGAACACTGAAGCTTTCTTT.

CDR3 DNA sequence: TGTGCCATCAGTGAGAGGGTAGCGGGAGTTTCAAATGAGCAGTTCTTC. Translated, it gives CAISERVAGVSNEQFF. The chain recombines TRBV10-3 with TRBJ2-1; 9 bases are shared with TRBD2. The J segment lost 7 bases and the V segment lost 2 bases, leaving 9 bases of the junction unmatched. The CDR3 totals 16 residues. CDR1 and CDR2 (germline): ENHRY, SYGVKD.

A few counts support this clonotype. This CDR3 reads CASSQDFIYGVRATNEKLFF. CDR3 nucleotide sequence: TGTGCCAGCAGCCAAGATTTTATTTATGGTGTCAGAGCAACTAATGAAAAACTGTTTTTT. This rearrangement joins TRBV4-2 to TRBJ1-4, with D uncertain. This CDR3 is 20 amino acids long. V was trimmed by 0 bases and J by 0 bases, leaving 20 bases between them. The germline V gene has CDR1 LGHNA and CDR2 YNFKEQ.

This clonotype has only a few counts. The chain employs TRBV2 and TRBJ2-7, with a tentative D call TRBD2 (5 bases). V was shortened by 11 bases and J by 3 bases, with 20 bases between the two germline ends. Looked up from germline, CDR1 is SNHLY and CDR2 is FYNNEI. CDR3 length: 14 amino acids. CDR3 region: CAGKRSIRDYEQYF. Here the CDR3 DNA reads TGTGCCGGAAAAAGGAGCATTCGGGACTACGAGCAGTACTTC.

V gene TRBV7-9 combines with J gene TRBJ2-5, with a tentative D call TRBD2 (5 bases). The V end was cut by 4 bases, the J end by 5 bases, with 14 bases between. There are 14 residues in the CDR3. Germline CDR1 and CDR2: SEHNR and FQNEAQ (reference sequence). The CDR3 DNA reads as TGTGCCAGCAGCTCTCTCGGGGTCCGGGAGACCCAGTACTTC. Residues: CASSSLGVRETQYF.

This clonotype was observed a few times. CDR3 in amino acids: CASSPRWTSGRVDTQYF. CDR3 DNA sequence: TGTGCCAGCAGCCCCAGGTGGACTAGCGGGAGGGTCGATACGCAGTATTTT. The chain uses TRBV5-8 and TRBJ2-3; 15 nucleotides line up with TRBD2. The CDR3 contains 17 residues. Germline values: CDR1 SGHTS, CDR2 YDEGEE. V lost 4 bases and J lost 6; bases outside the gene matches: 9.

This clonotype showed up just a few times. The V gene is TRBV7-9, the J gene TRBJ2-5; TRBD1 is a possible D gene (5 bases). This CDR3 has 13 residues. The germline V gene encodes CDR1 SEHNR and CDR2 FQNEAQ (reference sequence). V lost 6 bases and J lost 5, with 13 bases in between. The CDR3: CASSFGHWETQYF. CDR3 DNA: TGTGCCAGCAGTTTTGGACATTGGGAGACCCAGTACTTC.

This clonotype was found a few times. The J gene is TRBJ2-7, the V gene TRBV7-3; D perhaps matches TRBD2 (6 bases). The CDR3 extends over 17 amino acids. V lost 3 bases and J lost 2, with 20 bases in between. The germline V gene encodes CDR1 SGHTA and CDR2 FQGTGA. CDR3 in amino acids: CASSFPPFLSGAYEQYF. The CDR3 DNA is TGTGCCAGCAGCTTTCCCCCCTTCCTTAGCGGAGCCTACGAGCAGTACTTC. The entire variable domain, with the rest obtained from reference TRBV7-3 and TRBJ2-7, is as follows: GAGVSQTPSNKVTEKGKYVELRCDPISGHTALYWYRQSLGQGPEFLIYFQGTGAADDSGLPNDRFFAVRPEGSVSTLKIQRTERGDSAVYLCASSFPPFLSGAYEQYFGPGTRLTVT.

The V call is TRBV12-3 or TRBV12-4, the J call TRBJ2-2, with 7 bases aligning to TRBD1. The CDR3 extends over 15 amino acids. The trim removed 3 bases at V and 1 base at J, leaving 2 bases unmatched. The CDR3 spells CASSFQGVNTGELFF. CDR3 nucleotides: TGTGCCAGCAGTTTCCAGGGGGTGAACACCGGGGAGCTGTTTTTT.

The V and J genes are TRBV7-2 and TRBJ2-3, with 10 bases fitting TRBD2. Germline CDR1 and CDR2: SGHTA and FQGNSA. Trimming cost V 8 bases and J 0 bases; bases outside gene matches: 5. The CDR3 runs 15 residues. The CDR3 DNA follows: TGTGCCAGCGGACTAGCGGTAACTAGCACAGATACGCAGTATTTT. Residues: CASGLAVTSTDTQYF.

This clonotype was detected many times. The V gene is TRBV3-1, the J gene TRBJ2-2; D is perhaps TRBD2 (5 bases). The V end lost 4 bases, the J end lost 4 bases, and 7 bases lay between the germline ends. This CDR3 spans 13 amino acids. In germline, CDR1 is LGHDT, CDR2 YNNKEL (reference sequence). In DNA, the CDR3 is TGTGCCAGCAGCCTGGGAGCCACCGGGGAGCTGTTTTTT. Translating gives CASSLGATGELFF.

The chain links TRBV6-1 to TRBJ2-2; D is unclear. Germline V gives CDR1 MNHNS, CDR2 SASEGT. This CDR3 has 13 residues. With 3 bases removed from V and 5 bases from J, the gap between germline ends came to 7 bases. CDR3 sequence reads: CASSDRTTGELFF. CDR3 bases: TGTGCCAGCAGTGATAGAACTACCGGGGAGCTGTTTTTT.

This clonotype was observed a few times. The V and J genes are TRBV5-1 and TRBJ2-6; D is undetermined. The V gene's germline CDR1 is SGHRS and CDR2 YFSETQ. Trimming took off 3 bases at V and 2 bases at J, with 9 bases between the two ends. This CDR3 contains 15 residues. The CDR3, as DNA: TGCGCCAGCAGCTCGGACGTGACTGGGGCCAACGTCCTGACTTTC. It encodes CASSSDVTGANVLTF.

CDR3 residues: CASSPVVQTQYF. CDR3 coding DNA: TGTGCCAGCAGTCCTGTAGTGCAGACCCAGTACTTC. V is TRBV12-3 or TRBV12-4 and J is TRBJ2-5; D is unresolved. The CDR3 totals 12 residues. The V and J ends lost 5 bases and 6 bases respectively, with 10 bases between them.

There are a few counts of this clonotype. This chain joins TRBV19 and TRBJ2-7; D perhaps matches TRBD2 (5 bases). The CDR3 contains 14 residues. V was trimmed by 6 bases and J by 6 bases, leaving 18 bases between them. The V gene's germline CDR1 is LNHDA and CDR2 SQIVND (reference sequence). The CDR3 loop is CASSLTGVLGEQYF. Written as DNA, the CDR3 is TGTGCCAGTAGCCTAACCGGGGTTCTCGGCGAGCAGTACTTC. Based on the CDR3 plus reference TRBV19 and TRBJ2-7, the full variable domain is DGGITQSPKYLFRKEGQNVTLSCEQNLNHDAMYWYRQDPGQGLRLIYYSQIVNDFQKGDIAEGYSVSREKKESFPLTVTSAQKNPTAFYLCASSLTGVLGEQYFGPGTRLTVT.

The rearrangement links TRBV6-4 to TRBJ2-3, with D unclear. Germline V gene sequence: CDR1 MRHNA, CDR2 SNTAGT. The germline V and J ends were trimmed by 0 bases and 4 bases, with 5 bases remaining between them. This CDR3 comprises 13 residues. The CDR3 region has the DNA TGTGCCAGCAGTGACTCGACCGCAGATACGCAGTATTTT. Translating gives CASSDSTADTQYF.

The rearrangement joins TRBV9 to TRBJ2-1; D gene ambiguous. There are 16 residues in the CDR3. Germline lookup yields CDR1 SGDLS and CDR2 YYNGEE. V dropped 0 bases and J dropped 0 bases, with 10 bases sitting between them. This CDR3 is CASSVALLSSYNEQFF. Here the CDR3 DNA reads TGTGCCAGCAGCGTAGCTTTACTTAGCTCCTACAATGAGCAGTTCTTC.

The chain employs TRBV6-2 or TRBV6-3 and TRBJ2-3; 7 bases align to TRBD2. The CDR3 runs 19 residues. The germline CDR1 and CDR2 sequences are MNHEY and SVGEGT. Trimming took 5 bases from V and 1 from J; bases not matched to a gene: 18. CDR3 DNA: TGTGCCAGCAGTCCTAATCCTAGCGGCTGGAGGGTCGGCACAGATACGCAGTATTTT. It codes for CASSPNPSGWRVGTDTQYF.

V and J are TRBV5-1 and TRBJ1-2, with 9 bases aligning to TRBD1. Trimming took 6 bases from V and 5 from J; bases not matched to a gene: 8. Germline CDR1 reads SGHRS; CDR2 reads YFSETQ. The CDR3 runs to 14 residues. CDR3 in amino acids: CASTIPGTGYGYTF. CDR3 bases: TGCGCCAGCACCATTCCAGGGACAGGGTATGGCTACACCTTC.

There are a few counts of this clonotype. V gene TRBV5-1 combines with J gene TRBJ2-3; no clear D gene. The germline V gene has CDR1 SGHRS and CDR2 YFSETQ. The CDR3 consists of 15 residues. V shed 0 bases and J shed 4 bases, with 12 bases lying between them. Written as DNA, the CDR3 is TGCGCCAGCAGCTTGGACGTCCGAACCCCAGATACGCAGTATTTT. The encoded protein is CASSLDVRTPDTQYF.